Below are 8 T cell receptor beta chains sequenced from a single sample in a study of radiation and T cells in renal cell carcinoma. Sequencing used immunoSEQ multiplex PCR; TCRdb keeps in-frame clones, though not all of them. Of 130,000 to 150,000 clones listed, approximately 86% were seen once; the top ten hold around a sixth. As to time point: blood 4 weeks post-SBRT, at nephrectomy. The sample's treatment: 15 Gy SBRT to primary tumor, nephrectomy 4 weeks later. The source was blood, collected from a patient whose treatment included radiotherapy and nephrectomy. The receptors here all came from a woman aged 45-65 years with renal cell carcinoma.

The chain combines TRBV7-2 with TRBJ2-3; D is undetermined. V was pared by 5 bases and J by 6 bases, with 15 bases between. This CDR3 contains 14 residues. The germline V gene has CDR1 SGHTA and CDR2 FQGNSA. CDR3 protein: CASSSRDPPDTQYF. The CDR3 DNA reads as TGTGCCAGCAGCAGTCGTGACCCTCCGGATACGCAGTATTTT.

The genes are TRBV4-3 and TRBJ1-4, with D unresolved. Trimming took 0 bases from V and 7 from J, leaving 12 bases between them. The CDR3 contains 15 residues. Looked up from germline, CDR1 is LGHNA and CDR2 is YSLEER. The CDR3 here is CASSQEHQPTEKLFF. The CDR3 DNA sequence: TGCGCCAGCAGCCAAGAGCATCAGCCGACTGAAAAACTGTTTTTT.

The J gene is TRBJ1-5, the V gene TRBV2; possibly TRBD1 for D (6 bases). V lost 3 bases and J 4 bases, leaving 22 bases between the germline ends. The germline CDR1 and CDR2 sequences are SNHLY and FYNNEI. The CDR3 is made up of 18 amino acids. The DNA of the CDR3 is TGTGCCAGCAGTGAGGGTAGAACAAGGGGGTTCGGGAATCAGCCCCAGCATTTT. This codes for CASSEGRTRGFGNQPQHF.

The rearrangement links TRBV2 to TRBJ1-4; D gene uncertain. Germline CDR1 reads SNHLY; CDR2 reads FYNNEI. The germline V and J ends were trimmed by 0 bases and 7 bases, with 12 bases remaining between them. The CDR3 consists of 15 residues. The CDR3 here is CASSEALRSGEKLFF. DNA of the CDR3: TGTGCCAGCAGTGAAGCGCTCCGGTCCGGTGAAAAACTGTTTTTT.

As concerns this clone: In the same sample, other DNA sequences code for this CDR3. J is TRBJ2-7 and V is TRBV15, with TRBD1 matching 11 bases. The CDR3 is 14 amino acids. In germline, CDR1 is LNHNV, CDR2 YYDKDF (reference sequence). V lost 3 bases to trimming and J lost 3 bases; unmatched junction nucleotides: 1. The CDR3 loop reads CATSRDRGRYEQYF. CDR3 in DNA: TGTGCCACCAGCAGGGACAGGGGGCGCTACGAGCAGTACTTC. Full variable domain (missing parts from reference TRBV15 and TRBJ2-7): DAMVIQNPRYQVTQFGKPVTLSCSQTLNHNVMYWYQQKSSQAPKLLFHYYDKDFNNEADTPDNFQSRRPNTSFCFLDIRSPGLGDTAMYLCATSRDRGRYEQYFGPGTRLTVT.

The sample holds one count of this clone. V usage is TRBV7-6 and J usage is TRBJ2-2, with D possibly being TRBD2 (6 bases). Germline CDR1 and CDR2: SGHVS and FNYEAQ. Trimming left V 5 bases short and J 6 bases short, with 16 bases between. This CDR3 is built from 15 residues. The CDR3 is CASSPDYESAGELFF. The DNA of the CDR3 is TGTGCCAGCAGCCCGGACTATGAATCCGCCGGGGAGCTGTTTTTT.

This sequence joins TRBV2 and TRBJ2-1, with D possibly matching TRBD2 (6 bases). Germline V gives CDR1 SNHLY, CDR2 FYNNEI. This CDR3 is built from 15 residues. V dropped 6 bases and J dropped 0 bases, with 12 bases sitting between them. CDR3 residues: CASSPGLLSYNEQFF. The CDR3 region has the DNA TGTGCCAGCAGCCCCGGACTACTCTCCTACAATGAGCAGTTCTTC.

The V call is TRBV18, the J call TRBJ2-1; 10 bases are shared with TRBD1. J lost 3 bases, V lost 3 bases, and 8 bases had no gene match. CDR1 and CDR2 (germline): KGHSH, LQKENI. This CDR3 has 17 amino acids. The CDR3 is CASSPNSGTGDYNEQFF. As DNA, the CDR3 is TGTGCCAGCTCACCGAATTCCGGGACAGGGGACTACAATGAGCAGTTCTTC.